The rows below give T cell receptor beta chains drawn from one sample of a study of PD-1 blockade in classical Hodgkin lymphoma. The protocol was immunoSEQ multiplex PCR, while the TCRdb copy is restricted to in-frame clones and leaves out a portion. Here the sample spans 6,500 to 7,500 clones, approximately 77% being singletons. Sequences were derived from peripheral blood mononuclear cells (PBMCs), sampled before the second cycle of nivolumab. Receptors originate from a human donor with classical Hodgkin lymphoma. Both conserved end residues are part of each CDR3. Fields, in order: CDR3 protein, CDR3 DNA, V gene, clone size, J gene, D gene, CDR3 length. D genes are given only for firm matches. Size values are once, few and many counts, or a class for expanded clones, and some rows have none.

cdr3_aa: CASGGGRPQHF
cdr3_nt: TGTGCCAGCGGAGGGGGGCGGCCCCAGCATTTT
v_call: TRBV2
clone_size: -
j_call: TRBJ1-5
d_call: -
cdr3_length: 11

cdr3_aa: CASSLEQGNLYEQYF
cdr3_nt: TGCGCCAGCAGCTTGGAACAGGGGAACCTCTACGAGCAGTACTTC
v_call: TRBV5-1
clone_size: -
j_call: TRBJ2-7
d_call: TRBD1
cdr3_length: 15

cdr3_aa: CASSPGGYGYTF
cdr3_nt: TGTGCCAGCAGCCCAGGGGGGTATGGCTACACCTTC
v_call: TRBV27
clone_size: few
j_call: TRBJ1-2
d_call: TRBD1
cdr3_length: 12

cdr3_aa: CAISESERVFSGNTIYF
cdr3_nt: TGTGCCATCAGTGAGTCTGAGAGGGTTTTTTCTGGAAACACCATATATTTT
v_call: TRBV10-3
clone_size: -
j_call: TRBJ1-3
d_call: -
cdr3_length: 17

cdr3_aa: CASSLIRTGELFF
cdr3_nt: TGTGCCAGCAGTTTGATACGAACCGGGGAGCTGTTTTTT
v_call: TRBV28
clone_size: -
j_call: TRBJ2-2
d_call: -
cdr3_length: 13

cdr3_aa: CSVEVGGNTEAFF
cdr3_nt: TGCAGCGTTGAAGTCGGGGGGAACACTGAAGCTTTCTTT
v_call: TRBV29-1
clone_size: -
j_call: TRBJ1-1
d_call: -
cdr3_length: 13

cdr3_aa: CASSLQGGLGETQYF
cdr3_nt: TGTGCCAGCAGCTTACAGGGGGGCCTAGGAGAGACCCAGTACTTC
v_call: TRBV7-2
clone_size: -
j_call: TRBJ2-5
d_call: -
cdr3_length: 15

cdr3_aa: CASSSVRDRGRSYEQYF
cdr3_nt: TGTGCCAGCAGTTCGGTGCGGGACAGGGGCCGCTCCTACGAGCAGTACTTC
v_call: TRBV28
clone_size: -
j_call: TRBJ2-7
d_call: TRBD1
cdr3_length: 17

cdr3_aa: CASSSLGLAGVLGVYNEQFF
cdr3_nt: TGTGCCAGCAGCTCCCTTGGGCTAGCGGGAGTCCTAGGAGTTTACAATGAGCAGTTCTTC
v_call: TRBV5-4
clone_size: -
j_call: TRBJ2-1
d_call: TRBD2
cdr3_length: 20

cdr3_aa: CASSLAGRGNVEQYF
cdr3_nt: TGTGCCAGCAGTCTAGCGGGGAGGGGAAATGTCGAGCAGTACTTC
v_call: TRBV28
clone_size: -
j_call: TRBJ2-7
d_call: TRBD2
cdr3_length: 15

cdr3_aa: CASSLEGLYGYTF
cdr3_nt: TGCGCCAGCAGCTTGGAGGGTTTATATGGCTACACCTTC
v_call: TRBV5-1
clone_size: -
j_call: TRBJ1-2
d_call: -
cdr3_length: 13

cdr3_aa: CASSLSGAPLREKLFF
cdr3_nt: TGCGCCAGCAGCTTGTCGGGGGCTCCCCTTCGAGAAAAACTGTTTTTT
v_call: TRBV5-1
clone_size: -
j_call: TRBJ1-4
d_call: -
cdr3_length: 16

cdr3_aa: CASSSKGAKPQHF
cdr3_nt: TGTGCCAGCAGCTCGAAGGGGGCTAAGCCCCAGCATTTT
v_call: TRBV7-2
clone_size: -
j_call: TRBJ1-5
d_call: TRBD1
cdr3_length: 13

cdr3_aa: CASSVGAGQIVAEAFF
cdr3_nt: TGTGCCAGCAGCGTTGGAGCCGGACAGATTGTCGCTGAAGCTTTCTTT
v_call: TRBV9
clone_size: -
j_call: TRBJ1-1
d_call: -
cdr3_length: 16

cdr3_aa: CASSPMTGALNTEAFF
cdr3_nt: TGTGCCAGCAGTCCGATGACAGGGGCCCTGAACACTGAAGCTTTCTTT
v_call: TRBV11-2
clone_size: -
j_call: TRBJ1-1
d_call: TRBD1
cdr3_length: 16

cdr3_aa: CASSEGVSRNEQFF
cdr3_nt: TGTGCCAGCAGCGAGGGGGTGTCGCGGAATGAGCAGTTCTTC
v_call: TRBV5-5
clone_size: -
j_call: TRBJ2-1
d_call: -
cdr3_length: 14

cdr3_aa: CATEQGIGELFF
cdr3_nt: TGTGCCACGGAACAGGGCATCGGGGAGCTGTTTTTT
v_call: TRBV25-1
clone_size: -
j_call: TRBJ2-2
d_call: -
cdr3_length: 12

cdr3_aa: CASSPPMAGNYEQYF
cdr3_nt: TGTGCCAGCAGTCCACCAATGGCAGGGAACTACGAGCAGTACTTC
v_call: TRBV28
clone_size: few
j_call: TRBJ2-7
d_call: -
cdr3_length: 15

cdr3_aa: CASSIPQGAIDEAFF
cdr3_nt: TGTGCCAGCAGCATCCCACAGGGTGCGATTGATGAAGCTTTCTTT
v_call: TRBV5-6
clone_size: -
j_call: TRBJ1-1
d_call: -
cdr3_length: 15

cdr3_aa: CASSFVGAGNDGYTF
cdr3_nt: TGTGCCAGCAGTTTTGTGGGTGCTGGGAACGATGGCTACACCTTC
v_call: TRBV27
clone_size: -
j_call: TRBJ1-2
d_call: -
cdr3_length: 15

cdr3_aa: CASSERTGFNTEAFF
cdr3_nt: TGTGCCAGCAGCGAAAGGACTGGCTTTAACACTGAAGCTTTCTTT
v_call: TRBV11-3
clone_size: -
j_call: TRBJ1-1
d_call: -
cdr3_length: 15

cdr3_aa: CASLGQGSYNEQFF
cdr3_nt: TGTGCCAGCCTCGGACAGGGCTCCTACAATGAGCAGTTCTTC
v_call: TRBV2
clone_size: once
j_call: TRBJ2-1
d_call: TRBD1
cdr3_length: 14

cdr3_aa: CASSYTGQGNGYTF
cdr3_nt: TGTGCCAGCAGTTATACAGGACAGGGGAATGGCTACACCTTC
v_call: TRBV6-5
clone_size: -
j_call: TRBJ1-2
d_call: TRBD1
cdr3_length: 14

cdr3_aa: CASSQDGDSHNEQFF
cdr3_nt: TGCGCCAGCAGCCAAGATGGGGATTCGCACAATGAGCAGTTCTTC
v_call: TRBV4-3
clone_size: -
j_call: TRBJ2-1
d_call: -
cdr3_length: 15

cdr3_aa: CASSLSGGARSGEQFF
cdr3_nt: TGTGCCAGCAGCTTATCCGGGGGGGCCCGTAGTGGTGAGCAGTTCTTC
v_call: TRBV11-3
clone_size: few
j_call: TRBJ2-1
d_call: TRBD2
cdr3_length: 16

cdr3_aa: CAWSVGGRVGETQYF
cdr3_nt: TGTGCCTGGAGTGTAGGTGGGAGGGTTGGTGAGACCCAGTACTTC
v_call: TRBV30
clone_size: -
j_call: TRBJ2-5
d_call: TRBD2
cdr3_length: 15

cdr3_aa: CATSSRTSGANEQFF
cdr3_nt: TGTGCCACCAGCTCCCGGACTAGCGGAGCCAATGAGCAGTTCTTC
v_call: TRBV15
clone_size: -
j_call: TRBJ2-1
d_call: TRBD2
cdr3_length: 15

cdr3_aa: CASSGTGTSGAYNEQFF
cdr3_nt: TGCGCCAGCAGTGGGACCGGGACTAGCGGGGCCTACAATGAGCAGTTCTTC
v_call: TRBV10-1
clone_size: -
j_call: TRBJ2-1
d_call: TRBD2
cdr3_length: 17

cdr3_aa: CASPWGEDNYGYTF
cdr3_nt: TGCGCCAGCCCCTGGGGAGAGGATAACTATGGCTACACCTTC
v_call: TRBV5-1
clone_size: few
j_call: TRBJ1-2
d_call: -
cdr3_length: 14

cdr3_aa: CASLGAKNIQYF
cdr3_nt: TGTGCCAGCCTCGGGGCCAAAAACATTCAGTACTTC
v_call: TRBV28
clone_size: -
j_call: TRBJ2-4
d_call: -
cdr3_length: 12

cdr3_aa: CASSLKWGKQETQYF
cdr3_nt: TGTGCCAGCAGTTTAAAGTGGGGGAAACAAGAGACCCAGTACTTC
v_call: TRBV27
clone_size: -
j_call: TRBJ2-5
d_call: -
cdr3_length: 15

cdr3_aa: CASSQGGGWDYGYTF
cdr3_nt: TGTGCCAGCAGCCAGGGGGGGGGCTGGGACTATGGCTACACCTTC
v_call: TRBV5-6
clone_size: -
j_call: TRBJ1-2
d_call: TRBD1
cdr3_length: 15